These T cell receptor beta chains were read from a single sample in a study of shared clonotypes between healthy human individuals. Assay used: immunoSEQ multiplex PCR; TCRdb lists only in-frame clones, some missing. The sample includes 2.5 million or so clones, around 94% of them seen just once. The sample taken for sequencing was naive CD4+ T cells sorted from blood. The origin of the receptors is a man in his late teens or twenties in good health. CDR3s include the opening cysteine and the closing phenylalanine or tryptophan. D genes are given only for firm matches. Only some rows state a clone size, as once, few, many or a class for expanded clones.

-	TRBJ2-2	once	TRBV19	CASTSGRGYIGELFF	TGTGCCAGTACCTCAGGGAGGGGGTACATCGGGGAGCTGTTTTTT
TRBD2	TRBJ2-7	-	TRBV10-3	CAISETSGIYEQYF	TGTGCCATCAGTGAGACTAGCGGGATCTACGAGCAGTACTTC
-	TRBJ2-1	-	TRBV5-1	CASSFTGVTYNEQFF	TGCGCCAGCAGCTTCACGGGAGTAACCTACAATGAGCAGTTCTTC
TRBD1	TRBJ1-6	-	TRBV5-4	CASSMGQLEGDSPLHF	TGTGCCAGCAGCATGGGACAGCTGGAAGGGGATTCACCCCTCCACTTT
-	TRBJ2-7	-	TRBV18	CASSPLRGSLGEQYF	TGTGCCAGCTCACCCCTCCGGGGGTCGCTGGGGGAGCAGTACTTC
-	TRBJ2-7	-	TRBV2	CASSSAHSPYEQYF	TGTGCCAGCAGCTCAGCCCACAGTCCCTACGAGCAGTACTTC
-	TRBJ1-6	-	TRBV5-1	CASSLQGSNSPLHF	TGCGCCAGCAGCTTGCAAGGGAGTAATTCACCCCTCCACTTT
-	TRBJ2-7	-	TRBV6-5	CASSYGAGPSYEQYF	TGTGCCAGCAGTTACGGGGCAGGACCCTCCTACGAGCAGTACTTC
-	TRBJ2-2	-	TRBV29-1	CSVELAGELFF	TGCAGCGTTGAATTGGCCGGGGAGCTGTTTTTT
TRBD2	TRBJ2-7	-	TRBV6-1	CASSAQRGAPYEQYF	TGTGCCAGCAGCGCACAGCGGGGGGCACCCTACGAGCAGTACTTC
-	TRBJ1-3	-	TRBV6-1	CASSDSGSSGNTIYF	TGTGCCAGCAGTGACTCCGGGTCCTCTGGAAACACCATATATTTT
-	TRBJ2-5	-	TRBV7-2	CASSLGTGRGQETQYF	TGTGCCAGCAGCTTAGGTACAGGGAGAGGCCAAGAGACCCAGTACTTC
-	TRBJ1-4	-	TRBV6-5	CASSYSGGTTEKLFF	TGTGCCAGCAGTTACTCTGGGGGGACAACTGAAAAACTGTTTTTT
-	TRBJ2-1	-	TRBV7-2	CASSSTGLSYNEQFF	TGTGCCAGCAGCTCCACGGGACTTTCCTACAATGAGCAGTTCTTC
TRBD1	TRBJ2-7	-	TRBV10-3	CAINTPGQGYEQYF	TGTGCCATCAACACCCCGGGACAGGGTTACGAGCAGTACTTC
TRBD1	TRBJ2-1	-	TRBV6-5	CASSYLGQGTNEQFF	TGTGCCAGCAGTTACCTGGGACAGGGAACTAATGAGCAGTTCTTC
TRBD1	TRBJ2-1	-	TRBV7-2	CASSHGTGEPNEQFF	TGTGCCAGCAGCCACGGGACAGGGGAGCCCAATGAGCAGTTCTTC
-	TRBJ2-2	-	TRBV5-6	CASSLLGPNTGELFF	TGTGCCAGCAGCTTGTTAGGGCCGAACACCGGGGAGCTGTTTTTT
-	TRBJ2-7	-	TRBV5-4	CASSRPVDAIYEQYF	TGTGCCAGCAGCCGGCCCGTCGACGCTATATACGAGCAGTACTTC
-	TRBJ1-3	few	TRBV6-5	CASSPGPGNTIYF	TGTGCCAGCAGCCCCGGACCCGGGAACACCATATATTTT
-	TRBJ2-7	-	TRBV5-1	CASASGSLTYEQYF	TGCGCCAGCGCATCGGGATCCTTAACCTACGAGCAGTACTTC
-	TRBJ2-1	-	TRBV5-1	CASSLGSASYNEQFF	TGCGCCAGCAGCTTGGGTTCAGCCTCCTACAATGAGCAGTTCTTC
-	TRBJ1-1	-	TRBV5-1	CASSLTGGGNTEAFF	TGCGCCAGCAGCTTGACAGGTGGGGGGAACACTGAAGCTTTCTTT
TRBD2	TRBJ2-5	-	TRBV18	CASSPQNSREGTQYF	TGTGCCAGCTCACCACAGAACAGCAGGGAGGGGACCCAGTACTTC
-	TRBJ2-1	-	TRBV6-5	CASSYSTGEQFF	TGTGCCAGCAGTTACTCGACTGGTGAGCAGTTCTTC
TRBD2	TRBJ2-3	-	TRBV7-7	CASSLDLASGGDTQYF	TGTGCTAGCAGCTTAGATTTGGCTAGCGGGGGAGATACGCAGTATTTT
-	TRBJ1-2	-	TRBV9	CASSLRTMDGYTF	TGTGCCAGCAGCTTACGGACAATGGATGGCTACACCTTC
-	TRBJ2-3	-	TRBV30	CAGARGLGGLTDTQYF	TGTGCCGGGGCCCGGGGGCTAGGGGGACTCACAGATACGCAGTATTTT
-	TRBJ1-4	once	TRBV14	CASNRNNEKLFF	TGTGCCAGCAACAGGAATAATGAAAAACTGTTTTTT
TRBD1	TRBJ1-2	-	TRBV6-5	CASRTGGQVGYTF	TGTGCCAGCAGGACAGGGGGCCAGGTTGGCTACACCTTC
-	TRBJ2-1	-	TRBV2	CASSEDRAYNEQFF	TGTGCCAGCAGCGAAGACAGAGCCTACAATGAGCAGTTCTTC
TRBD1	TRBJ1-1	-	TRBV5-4	CASSPDRGSRAFF	TGTGCCAGCAGCCCGGACAGGGGGTCCAGAGCTTTCTTT
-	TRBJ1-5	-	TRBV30	CAWSGRTGNQPQHF	TGTGCCTGGAGTGGGAGGACTGGCAATCAGCCCCAGCATTTT
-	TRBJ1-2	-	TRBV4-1	CASSQSGQTVANYGYTF	TGCGCCAGCAGCCAATCGGGTCAGACAGTAGCTAACTATGGCTACACCTTC
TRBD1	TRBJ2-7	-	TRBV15	CATSRVMGQGGEQYF	TGTGCCACCAGCAGAGTAATGGGACAGGGTGGCGAGCAGTACTTC
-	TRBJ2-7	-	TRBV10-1	CASSEDRTTKQYF	TGCGCCAGCAGTGAGGACAGGACTACAAAGCAGTACTTC
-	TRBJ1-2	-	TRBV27	CASSFLPDRPYGYTF	TGTGCCAGCAGTTTCCTCCCCGACCGGCCCTATGGCTACACCTTC
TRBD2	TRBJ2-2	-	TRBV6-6	CASRKTSGTAGELFF	TGTGCCAGCAGAAAGACTAGCGGGACGGCCGGGGAGCTGTTTTTT
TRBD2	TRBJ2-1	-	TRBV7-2	CASSLVGRASYNEQFF	TGTGCCAGCAGCTTAGTCGGGAGGGCATCCTACAATGAGCAGTTCTTC
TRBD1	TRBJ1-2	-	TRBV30	CAWSQDRGAYGYTF	TGTGCCTGGAGCCAGGACAGGGGGGCTTATGGCTACACCTTC
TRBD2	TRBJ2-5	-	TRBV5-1	CASSEGLAGGLSETQYF	TGCGCCAGCAGCGAGGGACTAGCGGGAGGGTTGTCAGAGACCCAGTACTTC
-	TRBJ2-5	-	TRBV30	CAWRGRPELTQYF	TGTGCCTGGAGGGGTCGGCCCGAGTTGACCCAGTACTTC
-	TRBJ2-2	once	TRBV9	CASSVGGTFTGELFF	TGTGCCAGCAGCGTAGGGGGGACTTTCACCGGGGAGCTGTTTTTT
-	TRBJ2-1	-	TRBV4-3	CASSQSLVTSYNEQFF	TGCGCCAGCAGCCAATCTTTGGTGACCTCCTACAATGAGCAGTTCTTC
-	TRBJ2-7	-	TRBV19	CASSIAADISYEQYF	TGTGCCAGTAGTATAGCGGCAGATATCTCCTACGAGCAGTACTTC
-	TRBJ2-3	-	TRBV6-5	CASSYSSVSTDTQYF	TGTGCCAGCAGTTACTCCTCGGTTAGCACAGATACGCAGTATTTT
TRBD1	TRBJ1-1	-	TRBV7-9	CASSLGPGGGTEAFF	TGTGCCAGCAGCTTAGGGCCAGGGGGTGGGACTGAAGCTTTCTTT
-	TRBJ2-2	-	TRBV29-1	CSVVSEANTGELFF	TGCAGCGTTGTCTCTGAGGCGAACACCGGGGAGCTGTTTTTT
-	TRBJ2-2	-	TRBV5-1	CASSLEGSTGELFF	TGCGCCAGCAGCTTGGAGGGATCAACCGGGGAGCTGTTTTTT
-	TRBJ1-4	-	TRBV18	CASSPERVREKLFF	TGTGCCAGCTCACCAGAGAGGGTACGTGAAAAACTGTTTTTT
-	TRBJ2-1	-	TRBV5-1	CASSLVMEGYNEQFF	TGCGCCAGCAGCTTGGTGATGGAGGGCTACAATGAGCAGTTCTTC
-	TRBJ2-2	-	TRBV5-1	CASSLVRTNTGELFF	TGCGCCAGCAGCTTGGTTCGGACTAACACCGGGGAGCTGTTTTTT